Presented here are 9 T cell receptor beta chains from one specimen sequenced in a study of graft-versus-host responses after intestinal transplantation. Which antigens these TCRs recognize remains unknown. Method: immunoSEQ multiplex PCR; TCRdb's copy keeps in-frame clones and lacks some. The table includes about 64,000 clones, roughly 90% detected once. The sample consisted of unstimulated CD8+ T cells sorted from spleen or lymph node cells, taken before transplant. The receptors here all came from a human donor who was the organ donor for an intestinal transplant.

The chain recombines TRBV27 with TRBJ2-1, with a possible D match to TRBD2 (5 bases). Germline V gene lookup returns CDR1 MNHEY and CDR2 SMNVEV (reference sequence). CDR3 length equals 13 residues. Trimming stripped 2 bases from V and 4 bases from J, with 6 bases between. The CDR3 here is CASSLGGYNEQFF. The CDR3 DNA is TGTGCCAGCAGTTTAGGAGGATACAATGAGCAGTTCTTC.

The chain links TRBV5-5 to TRBJ1-5; TRBD1 agrees at 12 bases. The ends lost 3 bases at V and 6 bases at J; junction bases unmatched: 4. This CDR3 has 15 residues. Germline lookup yields CDR1 SGHKS and CDR2 YYEKEE (reference sequence). The chain's CDR3 is CASSSGTGGGQPQHF. CDR3 sequence (DNA): TGTGCCAGCAGCTCTGGGACAGGGGGCGGTCAGCCCCAGCATTTT.

This chain uses TRBV4-2 with TRBJ1-1; D gene uncertain. Trimming removed 4 bases at V and 3 bases at J, with 9 bases between. The V gene's germline CDR1 is LGHNA and CDR2 YNFKEQ. The CDR3 covers 13 residues. CDR3 amino acids: CASSPLGYTEAFF. In DNA, the CDR3 is TGTGCCAGCAGCCCCCTAGGATACACTGAAGCTTTCTTT.

The chain employs TRBV4-3 and TRBJ2-1; tentative D call: TRBD1 (9 bases). V was clipped by 4 bases and J by 4 bases, with 29 bases between them. The CDR3 is 20 residues long. Looked up from germline, CDR1 is LGHNA and CDR2 is YSLEER. CDR3 sequence (DNA): TGCGCCAGCAGCCGCCACAGGGGGCGAGCGGGAGCCCCGACGTACAATGAGCAGTTCTTC. It codes for CASSRHRGRAGAPTYNEQFF.

In DNA form, the CDR3 reads TGTGCCAGCAGGGCCGGGACAGGGACCGAGCAGTACTTC. Its translation: CASRAGTGTEQYF. This chain uses TRBV2 with TRBJ2-7; 9 nucleotides match TRBD1. This CDR3 contains 13 residues. With V trimmed by 6 bases and J by 6 bases, 6 bases remained unmatched. Germline V lookup: CDR1 SNHLY, CDR2 FYNNEI.

The chain is built from TRBV9 and TRBJ2-5, with TRBD2 matching over 11 bases. The germline V gene encodes CDR1 SGDLS and CDR2 YYNGEE. The ends lost 7 bases at V and 2 bases at J; junction bases unmatched: 4. This CDR3 contains 14 residues. Here the CDR3 DNA reads TGTGCCAGCTCCGGGACTAGCGGACAAGAGACCCAGTACTTC. It yields the protein CASSGTSGQETQYF.

This clone was picked up one time. This chain joins TRBV28 and TRBJ2-3; tentatively, D is TRBD2 (6 bases). CDR1 MDHEN and CDR2 SYDVKM come from the germline V gene. Trimming shortened V by 4 bases and J by 5 bases, and 37 bases separated the two germline ends. The CDR3 is made up of 22 amino acids. The CDR3 here is CASSSLPGTVKNPLGGGDTQYF. The CDR3 DNA follows: TGTGCCAGCAGTTCACTCCCCGGGACTGTTAAAAACCCACTAGGAGGTGGAGATACGCAGTATTTT.

V and J are TRBV9 and TRBJ2-1; TRBD1 agrees at 10 bases. Germline assignment: CDR1 SGDLS and CDR2 YYNGEE. V was pared by 0 bases and J by 14 bases, with 14 bases of the junction left unmatched. The CDR3 is made up of 16 amino acids. The CDR3 here is CASSVGIMSRGTGEFF. In DNA, the CDR3 is TGTGCCAGCAGCGTAGGAATTATGAGCAGAGGGACAGGGGAGTTCTTC.

This sequence joins TRBV27 and TRBJ2-7, with a tentative D call TRBD1 (5 bases). Germline CDR1 MNHEY, CDR2 SMNVEV (reference sequence). V shed 5 bases and J shed 3 bases, with 11 bases lying between them. CDR3 length: 13 amino acids. This chain's CDR3 is CASSASQGYEQYF. The CDR3 DNA sequence: TGTGCCAGCAGTGCGTCCCAGGGCTACGAGCAGTACTTC.